This T cell receptor (beta chain) derives from a study of CD8 T cells in ankylosing spondylitis. Researchers built TCR beta libraries using quantitative 5'-RACE with molecular barcodes. TCRdb recomputed calls from the 5' RACE reads with MiXCR, one row per CDR3 protein. The sample has some 350,000 distinct CDR3 sequences; over 12% are singletons. Broader study findings: Characteristic, it appeared, of ankylosing spondylitis blood was a TCR beta motif of about eight highly homologous variants.

There are 15 residues in the CDR3. V lost 5 bases and J 0 bases, leaving 13 bases between the germline ends. The sample holds one count of this clonotype. The antigen is undetermined. This receptor was obtained from a male donor with ankylosing spondylitis or in good health (not recorded which). Source material: blood, either unsorted or a sorted T cell fraction (not recorded which). The J gene is TRBJ1-2, the V gene TRBV12-3 or TRBV12-4, with D perhaps TRBD1 (5 bases). CDR3 nucleotide sequence: TGTGCCAGCAGTAACAGACAGAGCCCTAACTATGGCTACACCTTC. Amino acids: CASSNRQSPNYGYTF.